This T cell receptor (beta chain) originates from a study of T cell repertoires in cytomegalovirus infection. The CDR3 is 17 residues long. Germline values: CDR1 SEHNR, CDR2 FQNEAQ (reference sequence). J lost 0 bases, V lost 5 bases, and 10 bases had no gene match. Findings and caveats of the study: People with CMV and the relevant HLA were identified by cumulative public TCR beta family frequency. Dominating the ex vivo response were TCR beta clonotypes that were CMV-specific and HLA-C-restricted.

There are a few counts of this clonotype. Its antigen is undetermined. TCRdb re-analysed the reads in MiXCR, keeping a single row per CDR3 protein. This table holds hundreds of thousands of distinct CDR3 sequences, about a third found once. This TCR came from a human donor in good health (CMV status not recorded). Some clones in this sample may be carry-over from other donors' samples. Sequencing input: PBMCs. The chain employs TRBV7-9 and TRBJ2-3; 8 nucleotides match TRBD2. DNA for the CDR3: TGTGCCAGCAGCGCTGACGTGGCTAGCGGGAGCACAGATACGCAGTATTTT. As protein: CASSADVASGSTDTQYF.